Listed here are 22 T cell receptor beta chains from one sample, sequenced in a study of cytomegalovirus exposure and HLA in healthy donors. The PCR contained 60 Vbeta and 13 Jbeta primers. Libraries were prepared by immunoSEQ multiplex PCR; TCRdb keeps only in-frame clonotypes and omits some of them. The sample lists approximately 150,000 clones; approximately 80% were seen once. Sequenced sample: PBMCs. The receptors were sampled from a woman in her 50s in good health and CMV-seronegative.

The rearrangement uses TRBV27 and TRBJ2-3; 12 bases line up with TRBD2. From germline, CDR1 is MNHEY and CDR2 SMNVEV (reference sequence). V lost 6 bases to trimming and J lost 1 base; unmatched junction nucleotides: 5. This CDR3 spans 16 amino acids. The CDR3 protein is CASRNRLAGGTDTQYF. DNA of the CDR3: TGTGCCAGCAGAAATCGACTAGCGGGGGGCACAGATACGCAGTATTTT.

This clone appeared a single time. DNA of the CDR3: TGTGCCAGCAGCTTAAGGTTGTCGGGACAGGGGGACTATGGCTACACCTTC. It yields the protein CASSLRLSGQGDYGYTF. The rearrangement links TRBV7-2 to TRBJ1-2, with 11 bases fitting TRBD1. In germline, CDR1 is SGHTA, CDR2 FQGNSA. V gave up 2 bases and J gave up 3 bases; unmatched junction bases: 8. The CDR3 has 17 amino acids.

This chain joins TRBV4-3 and TRBJ1-1, with 8 bases matching TRBD1. Looked up from germline, CDR1 is LGHNA and CDR2 is YSLEER. The CDR3 has 13 amino acids. The junction had 4 bases not matched to a gene; V was cut back by 0 bases and J by 10 bases. In nucleotides, the CDR3 is TGCGCCAGCAGCCAAGACCAGGGGGCATCAGCTTTCTTT. This gives the protein CASSQDQGASAFF.

The gene calls are TRBV4-3 and TRBJ2-5; weak D call: TRBD2 (6 bases). In germline, CDR1 is LGHNA, CDR2 YSLEER. Trimming shortened V by 4 bases and J by 3 bases, and 24 bases separated the two germline ends. The CDR3 has 18 residues. CDR3 loop: CASSLDYGGAGPKETQYF. The CDR3, as DNA: TGCGCCAGCAGCCTAGATTACGGAGGGGCCGGTCCCAAAGAGACCCAGTACTTC.

The V gene is TRBV5-4, the J gene TRBJ1-3; weak D call: TRBD1 (5 bases). This CDR3 has 16 amino acids. Trimming pared 0 bases from V and 1 base from J, leaving 11 bases between. Germline V gene lookup returns CDR1 SGHNT and CDR2 YYREEE (reference sequence). CDR3 sequence: CASSLGGDLSGNTIYF. The CDR3 bases are TGTGCCAGCAGCTTGGGAGGGGACTTATCTGGAAACACCATATATTTT.

This clone was recorded once. J is TRBJ1-4 and V is TRBV27; possible D gene TRBD1, 5 bases. The V end was cut by 2 bases, the J end by 3 bases, with 16 bases between. From germline, CDR1 is MNHEY and CDR2 SMNVEV (reference sequence). The CDR3 totals 17 residues. CDR3 amino acids: CASSLTQGSHANEKLFF. CDR3 DNA: TGTGCCAGCAGTTTAACCCAGGGTAGCCACGCTAATGAAAAACTGTTTTTT.

A note on this clone: A junction end diverges from the germline sequence, so it may reflect a read error. The chain carries TRBV7-9 and TRBJ1-1; 7 nucleotides align to TRBD1. CDR3 length equals 14 residues. Germline CDR1 SEHNR, CDR2 FQNEAQ (reference sequence). The CDR3, as DNA: TGTGCCAGCAGTTTAGGGGGCTTGGGCACTGAAGCTTTCTTT. It codes for CASSLGGLGTEAFF.

In regard to this clone: One end of the junction is discordant with germline, which a read error may explain. The J gene is TRBJ2-5, the V gene TRBV6-6, with TRBD2 matching 9 bases. The germline gives CDR1 MNHNY, CDR2 SVGAGI (reference sequence). This CDR3 spans 13 amino acids. The CDR3 spells CASRTLAGAPLDF. As DNA, the CDR3 is TGTGCCAGCAGAACCTTAGCGGGGGCGCCCTTAGACTTC.

The CDR3, as DNA: TGTGCCATCAGCAACAGGAGCTCTGGGGCCAACGTCCTGACTTTC. It encodes CAISNRSSGANVLTF. V is TRBV10-3 and J is TRBJ2-6, with D perhaps matching TRBD1 (5 bases). Trimming pared 6 bases from V and 0 bases from J, leaving 9 bases between. This CDR3 comprises 15 residues. Germline CDR1 is ENHRY and CDR2 is SYGVKD.

The V gene is TRBV29-1, the J gene TRBJ1-2, with 8 bases identical to TRBD1. Per the germline V gene, CDR1 is SQVTM and CDR2 is ANQGSEA. This CDR3 is built from 12 residues. J gave up 3 bases and V 7 bases, and 4 bases lay outside the gene matches. This CDR3 is CSGGQGHYGYTF. CDR3 in DNA: TGCAGCGGAGGACAGGGCCACTATGGCTACACCTTC.

The chain is built from TRBV5-6 and TRBJ2-1, with 8 bases identical to TRBD2. Germline V gives CDR1 SGHDT, CDR2 YYEEEE. J was trimmed by 14 bases and V by 2 bases; bases with no gene match: 24. This CDR3 has 18 residues. CDR3: CASSFSMTQLRAGASEFF. The CDR3 region has the DNA TGTGCCAGCAGCTTTTCGATGACGCAGCTAAGAGCGGGAGCGTCGGAGTTCTTC.

The J gene is TRBJ2-2, the V gene TRBV28; 12 bases align to TRBD2. Looked up from germline, CDR1 is MDHEN and CDR2 is SYDVKM. V was pared by 11 bases and J by 4 bases, with 8 bases of the junction left unmatched. There are 15 residues in the CDR3. The CDR3: CAAVPSGRVTGELFF. The CDR3 DNA reads as TGTGCCGCGGTACCTAGCGGGAGGGTCACCGGGGAGCTGTTTTTT.

In regard to this clone: The junction differs from germline at one of its ends, possibly a read error. The chain has TRBV5-6 and TRBJ2-2; perhaps TRBD1 as D (7 bases). CDR1 is SGHDT and CDR2 is YYEEEE in the germline V gene. This CDR3 contains 19 residues. In DNA form, the CDR3 reads TGTGCCAGCAGCTTGTTTGGAGGGTTCACAGGGGTCAACACCGGGGAGCTGCTTTTT. This codes for CASSLFGGFTGVNTGELLF.

The rearrangement uses TRBV29-1 and TRBJ1-2; 9 positions match TRBD1. From germline, CDR1 is SQVTM and CDR2 ANQGSEA. This CDR3 spans 14 amino acids. With 6 bases clipped from V and 1 base from J, the junction kept 6 bases outside the gene matches. CDR3 in DNA: TGCAGCGTATTGGGGACAGGGCTTAACTATGGCTACACCTTC. This translates into CSVLGTGLNYGYTF.

The chain couples TRBV7-2 to TRBJ1-1; D uncertain. The V gene's germline CDR1 is SGHTA and CDR2 FQGNSA. The V end was cut by 1 base, the J end by 1 base, with 7 bases between. This CDR3 comprises 14 residues. The CDR3 DNA is TGTGCCAGCAGCTTAGTGGCTGGGAACACTGAAGCTTTCTTT. This codes for CASSLVAGNTEAFF.

The rearrangement uses TRBV2 and TRBJ1-5, with 7 bases identical to TRBD1. J gave up 3 bases and V 8 bases, and 10 bases lay outside the gene matches. The germline V gene encodes CDR1 SNHLY and CDR2 FYNNEI. The CDR3 has 15 amino acids. CDR3 loop: CASGLQTGYNQPQHF. In DNA, the CDR3 is TGTGCCAGCGGACTACAGACAGGGTACAATCAGCCCCAGCATTTT.

Of note for this clone: The same CDR3 arises from other DNA sequences in this sample as well. This rearrangement joins TRBV28 to TRBJ2-6; the D gene is possibly TRBD1 (5 bases). CDR1 MDHEN and CDR2 SYDVKM come from the germline V gene. The CDR3 is made up of 15 amino acids. The V end was cut by 5 bases, the J end by 1 base, with 9 bases between. Here the CDR3 reads CASSLPGSGANVLTF. Here the CDR3 DNA reads TGTGCCAGCAGTCTCCCAGGGTCTGGGGCCAACGTCCTGACTTTC.

The chain employs TRBV30 and TRBJ1-2; 7 bases align to TRBD1. CDR1 GTSNPN and CDR2 SVGIG come from the germline V gene (reference sequence). V shed 3 bases and J 0 bases; nucleotides not matched to a gene: 4. The CDR3 has 14 residues. The CDR3 protein is CAWREGAPNYGYTF. The CDR3 coding sequence is TGTGCCTGGAGAGAGGGGGCTCCTAACTATGGCTACACCTTC.

The chain has TRBV28 and TRBJ2-7; weak D call: TRBD1 (5 bases). In germline, CDR1 is MDHEN, CDR2 SYDVKM. Trimming removed 2 bases from V and 3 bases from J, with 11 bases in between. There are 14 residues in the CDR3. In DNA, the CDR3 is TGTGCCAGCAGTTTACAGGGTCTTTACTACGAGCAGTACTTC. Its protein product is CASSLQGLYYEQYF.

Comment on this clone: Additional DNA sequences in this sample encode the identical CDR3. The J gene is TRBJ1-2, the V gene TRBV4-1; D gene uncertain. The ends were cut back, 4 bases at V and 1 base at J, with 7 bases in the middle. CDR1 is MGHRA and CDR2 is YSYEKL in the germline V gene. The length of the CDR3 is 13 residues. CDR3 nucleotides: TGCGCCAGCAGCCCTCGGAGTAACTATGGCTACACCTTC. Protein product: CASSPRSNYGYTF.

The chain links TRBV6-5 to TRBJ2-1; 9 nucleotides match TRBD1. Germline assignment: CDR1 MNHEY and CDR2 SVGAGI. V trimming: 10 bases; J trimming: 9 bases; junction bases outside the gene matches: 4. This CDR3 has 11 amino acids. CDR3 region: CAIGTGREQFF. In nucleotides, the CDR3 is TGTGCCATAGGGACAGGGCGTGAGCAGTTCTTC.

The chain employs TRBV27 and TRBJ2-1, with D tentatively TRBD2 (7 bases). Per the germline V gene, CDR1 is MNHEY and CDR2 is SMNVEV (reference sequence). V lost 1 base and J lost 4, with 14 bases in between. The length of the CDR3 is 16 residues. The CDR3 coding sequence is TGTGCCAGCAGTTTATACGGCGGGGGCCCATACAATGAGCAGTTCTTC. Translation: CASSLYGGGPYNEQFF.